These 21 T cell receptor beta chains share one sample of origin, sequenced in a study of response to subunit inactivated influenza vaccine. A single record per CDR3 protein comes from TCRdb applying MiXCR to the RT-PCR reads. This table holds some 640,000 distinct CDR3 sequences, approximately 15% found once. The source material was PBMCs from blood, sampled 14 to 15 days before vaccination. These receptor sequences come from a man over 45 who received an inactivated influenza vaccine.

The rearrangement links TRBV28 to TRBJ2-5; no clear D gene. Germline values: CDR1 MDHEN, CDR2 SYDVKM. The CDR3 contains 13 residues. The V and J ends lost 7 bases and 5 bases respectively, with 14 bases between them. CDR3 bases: TGTGCCAGCACCCTTAGAGTCTGGGAGACCCAGTACTTC. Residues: CASTLRVWETQYF. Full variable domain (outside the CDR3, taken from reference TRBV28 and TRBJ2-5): DVKVTQSSRYLVKRTGEKVFLECVQDMDHENMFWYRQDPGLGLRLIYFSYDVKMKEKGDIPEGYSVSREKKERFSLILESASTNQTSMYLCASTLRVWETQYFGPGTRLLVL.

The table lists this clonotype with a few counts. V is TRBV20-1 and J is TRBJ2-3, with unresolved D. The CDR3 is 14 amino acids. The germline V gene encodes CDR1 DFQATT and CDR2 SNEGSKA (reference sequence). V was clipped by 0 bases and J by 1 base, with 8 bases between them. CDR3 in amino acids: CSAREPGRTDTQYF. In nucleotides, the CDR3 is TGCAGTGCTAGAGAACCGGGCCGCACAGATACGCAGTATTTT.

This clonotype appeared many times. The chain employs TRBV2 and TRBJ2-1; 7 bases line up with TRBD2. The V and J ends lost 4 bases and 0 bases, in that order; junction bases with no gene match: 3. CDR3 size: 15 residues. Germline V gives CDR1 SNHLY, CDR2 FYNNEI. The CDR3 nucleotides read TGTGCCAGCAGTGCGGGACTAAGCTCCTACAATGAGCAGTTCTTC. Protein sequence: CASSAGLSSYNEQFF.

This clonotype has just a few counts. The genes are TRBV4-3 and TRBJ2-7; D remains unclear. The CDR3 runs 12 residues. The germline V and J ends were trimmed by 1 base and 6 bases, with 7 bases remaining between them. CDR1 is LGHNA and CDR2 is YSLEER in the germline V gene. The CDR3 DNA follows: TGCGCCAGCAGCCAAGGCTCACCCGAGCAGTACTTC. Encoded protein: CASSQGSPEQYF.

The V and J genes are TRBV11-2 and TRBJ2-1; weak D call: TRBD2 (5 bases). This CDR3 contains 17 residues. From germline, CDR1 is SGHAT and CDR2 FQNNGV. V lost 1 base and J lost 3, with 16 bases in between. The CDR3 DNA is TGTGCCAGCAGCTTAGGCCCCGGGGTTTGGGTCTACAATGAGCAGTTCTTC. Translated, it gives CASSLGPGVWVYNEQFF.

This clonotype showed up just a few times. The CDR3 nucleotides read TGTGCCAGCAGCTTACAGCGGGGGGGGAACACCGGGGAGCTGTTTTTT. The encoded protein is CASSLQRGGNTGELFF. This chain joins TRBV7-2 and TRBJ2-2, with 10 bases fitting TRBD2. This CDR3 contains 16 residues. Germline-derived CDR1 and CDR2 are SGHTA and FQGNSA. V dropped 2 bases and J dropped 1; count of bases not matched to a gene: 1.

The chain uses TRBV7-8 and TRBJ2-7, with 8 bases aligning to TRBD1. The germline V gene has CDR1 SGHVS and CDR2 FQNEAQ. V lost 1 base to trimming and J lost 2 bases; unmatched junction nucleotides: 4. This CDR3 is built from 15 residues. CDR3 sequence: CASSLGRGLTYEQYF. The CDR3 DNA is TGTGCCAGCAGCTTAGGCAGGGGGCTAACCTACGAGCAGTACTTC.

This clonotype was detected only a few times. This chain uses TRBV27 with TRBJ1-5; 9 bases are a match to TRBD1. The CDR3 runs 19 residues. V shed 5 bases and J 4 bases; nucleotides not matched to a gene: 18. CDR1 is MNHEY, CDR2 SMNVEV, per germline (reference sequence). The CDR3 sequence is CASSLYPPRGTGSNQPQHF. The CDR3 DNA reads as TGTGCCAGCAGTCTATATCCCCCCCGGGGGACAGGGTCGAATCAGCCCCAGCATTTT.

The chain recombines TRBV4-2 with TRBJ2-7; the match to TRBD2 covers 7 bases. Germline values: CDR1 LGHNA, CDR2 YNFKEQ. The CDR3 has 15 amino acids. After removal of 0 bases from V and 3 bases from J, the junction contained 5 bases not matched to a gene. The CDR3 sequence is CASSQDASGGYEQYF. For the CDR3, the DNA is TGTGCCAGCAGCCAAGATGCTAGCGGAGGCTACGAGCAGTACTTC.

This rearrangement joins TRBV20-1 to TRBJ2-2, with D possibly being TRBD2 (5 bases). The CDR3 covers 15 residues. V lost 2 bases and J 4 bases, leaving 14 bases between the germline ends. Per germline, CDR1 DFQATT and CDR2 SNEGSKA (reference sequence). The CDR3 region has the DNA TGCAGTGCTAGAATCGGTAGGGAGAGCACCGGGGAGCTGTTTTTT. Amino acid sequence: CSARIGRESTGELFF.

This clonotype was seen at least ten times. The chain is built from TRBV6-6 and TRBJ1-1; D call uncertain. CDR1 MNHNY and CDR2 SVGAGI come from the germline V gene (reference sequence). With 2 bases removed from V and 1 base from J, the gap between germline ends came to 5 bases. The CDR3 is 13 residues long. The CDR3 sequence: CASSYGGNTEAFF. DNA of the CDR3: TGTGCCAGCAGTTACGGCGGGAACACTGAAGCTTTCTTT.

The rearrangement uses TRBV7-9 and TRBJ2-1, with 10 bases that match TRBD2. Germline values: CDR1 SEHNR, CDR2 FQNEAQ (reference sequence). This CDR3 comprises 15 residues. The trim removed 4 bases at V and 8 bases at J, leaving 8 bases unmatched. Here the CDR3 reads CASSSPLAGEDEQFF. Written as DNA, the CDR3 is TGTGCCAGCAGCTCGCCCCTAGCGGGAGAGGATGAGCAGTTCTTC.

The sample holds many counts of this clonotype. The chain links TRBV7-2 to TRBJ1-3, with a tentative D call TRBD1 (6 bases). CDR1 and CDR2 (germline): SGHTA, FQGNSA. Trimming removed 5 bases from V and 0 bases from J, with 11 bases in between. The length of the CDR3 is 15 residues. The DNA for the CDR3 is TGTGCCAGCAGCCACAGGGTGATCTCTGGAAACACCATATATTTT. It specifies CASSHRVISGNTIYF.

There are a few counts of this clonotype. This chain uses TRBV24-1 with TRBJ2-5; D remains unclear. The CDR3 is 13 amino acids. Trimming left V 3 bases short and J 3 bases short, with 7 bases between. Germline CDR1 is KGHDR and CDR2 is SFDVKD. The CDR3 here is CATSDVLEETQYF. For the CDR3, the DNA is TGTGCCACCAGTGATGTTTTAGAAGAGACCCAGTACTTC.

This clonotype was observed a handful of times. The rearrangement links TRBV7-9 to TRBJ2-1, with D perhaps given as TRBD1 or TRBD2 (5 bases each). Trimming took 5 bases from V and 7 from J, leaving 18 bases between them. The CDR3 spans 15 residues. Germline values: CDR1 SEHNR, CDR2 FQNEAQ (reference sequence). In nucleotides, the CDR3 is TGTGCCAGCAGCCTTGACAGTTGGACGGGGAATGAGCAGTTCTTC. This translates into CASSLDSWTGNEQFF.

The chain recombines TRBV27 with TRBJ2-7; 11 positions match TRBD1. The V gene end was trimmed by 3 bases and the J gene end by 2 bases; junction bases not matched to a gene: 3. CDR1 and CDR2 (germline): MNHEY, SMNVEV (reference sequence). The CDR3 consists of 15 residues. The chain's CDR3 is CASSFKDRGPYEQYF. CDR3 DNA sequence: TGTGCCAGCAGTTTCAAGGACAGGGGGCCCTACGAGCAGTACTTC.

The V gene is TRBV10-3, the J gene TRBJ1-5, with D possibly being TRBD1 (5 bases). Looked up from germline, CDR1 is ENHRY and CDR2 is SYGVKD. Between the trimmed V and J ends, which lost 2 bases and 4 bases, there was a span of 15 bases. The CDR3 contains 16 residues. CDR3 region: CAISERPRVGNQPQHF. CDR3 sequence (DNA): TGTGCCATCAGTGAGAGGCCCAGGGTAGGAAATCAGCCCCAGCATTTT.

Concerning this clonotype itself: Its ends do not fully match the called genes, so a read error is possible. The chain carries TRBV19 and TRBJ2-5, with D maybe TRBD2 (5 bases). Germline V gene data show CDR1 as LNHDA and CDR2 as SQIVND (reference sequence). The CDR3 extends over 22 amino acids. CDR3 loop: CASSMVGYLLTEDFNSSEAQYF. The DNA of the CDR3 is TGTGCCAGTAGTATGGTTGGCTACCTGCTAACTGAGGACTTTAATTCGTCAGAGGCCCAGTACTTC.

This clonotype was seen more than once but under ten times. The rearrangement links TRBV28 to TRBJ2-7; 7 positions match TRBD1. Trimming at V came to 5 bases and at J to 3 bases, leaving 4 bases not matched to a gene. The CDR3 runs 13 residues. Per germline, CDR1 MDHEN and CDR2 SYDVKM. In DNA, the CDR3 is TGTGCCAGCAGTCGACAGGGTTACTACGAGCAGTACTTC. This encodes CASSRQGYYEQYF. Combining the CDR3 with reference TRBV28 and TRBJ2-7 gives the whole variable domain DVKVTQSSRYLVKRTGEKVFLECVQDMDHENMFWYRQDPGLGLRLIYFSYDVKMKEKGDIPEGYSVSREKKERFSLILESASTNQTSMYLCASSRQGYYEQYFGPGTRLTVT.

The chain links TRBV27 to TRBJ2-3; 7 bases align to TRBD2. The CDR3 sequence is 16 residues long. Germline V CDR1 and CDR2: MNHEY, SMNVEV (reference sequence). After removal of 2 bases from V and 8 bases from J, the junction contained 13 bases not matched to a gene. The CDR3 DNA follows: TGTGCCAGCAGTTTAGCCTACCTGGGGGGGTCTGGTACGCAGTATTTT. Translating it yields CASSLAYLGGSGTQYF.

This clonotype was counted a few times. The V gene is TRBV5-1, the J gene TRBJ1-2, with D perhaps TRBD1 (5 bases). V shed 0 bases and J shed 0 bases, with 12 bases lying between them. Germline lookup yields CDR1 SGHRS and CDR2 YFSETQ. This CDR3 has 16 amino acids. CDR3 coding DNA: TGCGCCAGCAGCTTGGTGATGGGGGAGTCTAACTATGGCTACACCTTC. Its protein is CASSLVMGESNYGYTF.